The 29 T cell receptor beta chains presented below share a single source sample, sequenced in a study of T cells after yellow fever vaccination. TCRdb re-analysed the 5' RACE reads in MiXCR, keeping a single row per CDR3 protein. This sample has approximately 600,000 distinct CDR3 sequences, with 9% to 15% found just once. The specimen comprised PBMCs, sampled on the day of the yellow fever booster vaccination. These receptors came from a man aged 25-45 years who received the YFV17D yellow fever vaccine.

The gene calls are TRBV3-1 and TRBJ1-2; D may be TRBD1 (6 bases). V was shortened by 0 bases and J by 8 bases, with 13 bases between the two germline ends. Germline assignment: CDR1 LGHDT and CDR2 YNNKEL (reference sequence). The CDR3 is made up of 14 amino acids. The CDR3 bases are TGTGCCAGCAGCCAAGACCCCCGGACAGCGGGCTACACCTTC. Its protein product is CASSQDPRTAGYTF.

This clonotype was seen at least ten times. The chain combines TRBV25-1 with TRBJ1-2, with a tentative D call TRBD1 (5 bases). This CDR3 comprises 13 residues. Looked up from germline, CDR1 is MGHDK and CDR2 is SYGVNS. Trimming left V 7 bases short and J 4 bases short, with 13 bases between. CDR3 sequence: CASTAGTFYGYTF. The CDR3 coding sequence is TGTGCCAGCACCGCCGGGACCTTCTATGGCTACACCTTC.

The table lists this clonotype with a few counts. This rearrangement joins TRBV7-2 to TRBJ2-4; TRBD2 matches at 8 bases. This CDR3 region has 16 residues. The trim removed 5 bases at V and 1 base at J, leaving 7 bases unmatched. Germline V gene sequence: CDR1 SGHTA, CDR2 FQGNSA. The CDR3 is CASSPSGGVAKNIQYF. The CDR3 nucleotides are TGTGCCAGCAGCCCCTCGGGGGGGGTGGCCAAAAACATTCAGTACTTC. Complete variable domain (other parts from reference TRBV7-2 and TRBJ2-4): GAGVSQSPSNKVTEKGKDVELRCDPISGHTALYWYRQSLGQGLEFLIYFQGNSAPDKSGLPSDRFSAERTGGSVSTLTIQRTQQEDSAVYLCASSPSGGVAKNIQYFGAGTRLSVL.

This clonotype was detected only a few times. V is TRBV5-5 and J is TRBJ2-1; D remains ambiguous. The V end was cut by 0 bases, the J end by 9 bases, with 16 bases between. CDR3 length equals 15 residues. CDR1 is SGHKS and CDR2 is YYEKEE in the germline V gene (reference sequence). In nucleotides, the CDR3 is TGTGCCAGCAGCTTGGCGGACCTATCTGGCGGTGAGCAGTTCTTC. Translating it yields CASSLADLSGGEQFF.

This clonotype has just a few counts. J is TRBJ2-7 and V is TRBV6-2 or TRBV6-3; D perhaps matches TRBD2 (6 bases). Per the germline V gene, CDR1 is MNHEY and CDR2 is SVGEGT. Trimming stripped 5 bases from V and 0 bases from J, with 14 bases between. The CDR3 is 15 residues long. The DNA for the CDR3 is TGTGCCAGCAGTGTTGGCGGGGCTTTCTCCTACGAGCAGTACTTC. Translated: CASSVGGAFSYEQYF.

This clonotype was seen repeatedly, ten times or more. V and J are TRBV7-2 and TRBJ1-3; no reliable D call. This CDR3 contains 17 residues. Germline V gives CDR1 SGHTA, CDR2 FQGNSA. V lost 3 bases, J lost 4 bases, and 19 bases lay in between. The CDR3 is CASSLNRAKPTGNTIYF. The CDR3 DNA reads TGTGCCAGCAGCTTGAACCGGGCCAAACCAACCGGAAACACCATATATTTT.

This clonotype was recorded many times. The gene calls are TRBV6-5 and TRBJ2-7; D is uncertain. V gave up 6 bases and J gave up 3 bases, with 15 bases separating them. CDR1 is MNHEY, CDR2 SVGAGI, per germline. The CDR3 is 14 residues long. CDR3 DNA sequence: TGTGCCAGCAGGGCCTCGACCTGGGTCTACGAGCAGTACTTC. Translating gives CASRASTWVYEQYF.

The chain uses TRBV29-1 and TRBJ2-2, with 9 bases identical to TRBD2. Germline lookup yields CDR1 SQVTM and CDR2 ANQGSEA. The length of the CDR3 is 16 residues. V lost 6 bases to trimming and J lost 1 base; unmatched junction nucleotides: 9. CDR3 bases: TGCAGCGTCTTAGCGGGAGAAAAGGGGAACACCGGGGAGCTGTTTTTT. Its translation is CSVLAGEKGNTGELFF.

J is TRBJ2-2 and V is TRBV6-5; maybe TRBD2 (5 bases). The V gene's germline CDR1 is MNHEY and CDR2 SVGAGI. V lost 6 bases and J lost 6, with 8 bases in between. This CDR3 spans 12 amino acids. CDR3 DNA sequence: TGTGCCAGCAGCGAGGGCCCCGGGGAGCTGTTTTTT. This codes for CASSEGPGELFF.

The V gene is TRBV27, the J gene TRBJ2-5, with D possibly being TRBD2 (6 bases). Trimming pared 4 bases from V and 3 bases from J, leaving 15 bases between. The length of the CDR3 is 15 residues. The germline V gene has CDR1 MNHEY and CDR2 SMNVEV (reference sequence). CDR3 bases: TGTGCCAGCAGTTCCGTGGAGGGCCCAAAAGAGACCCAGTACTTC. Its protein is CASSSVEGPKETQYF.

This clonotype came up a few times. This rearrangement joins TRBV29-1 to TRBJ2-7, with TRBD2 identical over 10 bases. This CDR3 is built from 13 residues. From germline, CDR1 is SQVTM and CDR2 ANQGSEA. V trimming: 5 bases; J trimming: 5 bases; junction bases outside the gene matches: 6. The CDR3 DNA reads TGCAGCGTTCCAGCGGGAGGGCCTGACGAGCAGTACTTC. Its translation is CSVPAGGPDEQYF.

The chain recombines TRBV29-1 with TRBJ2-7; the D gene is possibly TRBD1 (5 bases). Trimming took 6 bases from V and 1 from J, leaving 16 bases between them. The CDR3 spans 14 residues. Germline CDR1 and CDR2: SQVTM and ANQGSEA. The CDR3 coding sequence is TGCAGCGTGCTGACACCCCAGGGTTCCTACGAGCAGTACTTC. Its protein product is CSVLTPQGSYEQYF.

The chain employs TRBV29-1 and TRBJ2-7; D is ambiguous. V was clipped by 0 bases and J by 0 bases, with 12 bases between them. The V gene's germline CDR1 is SQVTM and CDR2 ANQGSEA. This CDR3 contains 15 residues. The CDR3 DNA sequence: TGCAGCGTTGAAGATTCCGTGGGAAGCTCCTACGAGCAGTACTTC. It specifies CSVEDSVGSSYEQYF.

J is TRBJ2-1 and V is TRBV5-1; 14 nucleotides match TRBD2. Trimming took 7 bases from V and 8 from J; bases not matched to a gene: 8. The CDR3 spans 15 residues. Per germline, CDR1 SGHRS and CDR2 YFSETQ. The CDR3 loop reads CASGVGTSGSHEQFF. The CDR3 DNA sequence: TGCGCCAGCGGGGTTGGGACTAGCGGGAGTCATGAGCAGTTCTTC.

This clonotype was observed a handful of times. The chain joins TRBV20-1 to TRBJ2-1; the D is unclear. Germline V lookup: CDR1 DFQATT, CDR2 SNEGSKA (reference sequence). The germline V and J ends were trimmed by 7 bases and 6 bases, with 7 bases remaining between them. This CDR3 contains 10 residues. CDR3 nucleotide sequence: TGCAGTGTTCGCGGCAATGAGCAGTTCTTC. This encodes CSVRGNEQFF.

The rearrangement uses TRBV5-1 and TRBJ2-7; a possible D gene is TRBD1 (5 bases). Looked up from germline, CDR1 is SGHRS and CDR2 is YFSETQ. The ends were cut back, 2 bases at V and 2 bases at J, with 11 bases in the middle. CDR3 length equals 14 residues. This CDR3 is CASSLKGATYEQYF. The CDR3 nucleotides are TGCGCCAGCAGCTTAAAAGGGGCCACCTACGAGCAGTACTTC.

This clonotype appeared a few times. The chain recombines TRBV20-1 with TRBJ2-7, with D perhaps TRBD2 (5 bases). Trimming shortened V by 2 bases and J by 5 bases, and 16 bases separated the two germline ends. Germline V gene lookup returns CDR1 DFQATT and CDR2 SNEGSKA (reference sequence). CDR3 length: 14 amino acids. The CDR3 is CSARKGGSDHEQYF. The DNA of the CDR3 is TGCAGTGCTAGAAAGGGCGGTAGCGATCACGAGCAGTACTTC.

This clonotype was seen at least ten times. CDR3 protein: CSARDGSRINQPQHF. The CDR3 bases are TGCAGTGCTAGAGATGGGTCCAGGATCAATCAGCCCCAGCATTTT. The V and J genes are TRBV20-1 and TRBJ1-5, with D uncertain. Germline CDR1 DFQATT, CDR2 SNEGSKA (reference sequence). CDR3 length equals 15 residues. Trimming stripped 0 bases from V and 3 bases from J, with 12 bases between.

V gene TRBV6-1 combines with J gene TRBJ2-3; 9 bases map to TRBD2. The V gene's germline CDR1 is MNHNS and CDR2 SASEGT. The J segment lost 3 bases and the V segment lost 6 bases, leaving 16 bases of the junction unmatched. The CDR3 is 18 residues long. CDR3 coding DNA: TGTGCCAGCAGCCACGCCTGGGCTAGCGGGAAAGCGACAGATACGCAGTATTTT. Protein product: CASSHAWASGKATDTQYF.

This clonotype was seen at least ten times. The chain carries TRBV7-2 and TRBJ2-1, with no clear D. Trimming took off 4 bases at V and 3 bases at J, with 7 bases between the two ends. CDR3 length equals 13 residues. Per the germline V gene, CDR1 is SGHTA and CDR2 is FQGNSA. The CDR3 loop reads CASSSDFYNEQFF. DNA for the CDR3: TGTGCCAGCAGCTCCGACTTCTACAATGAGCAGTTCTTC.

In its sample, this clonotype was seen a few times. The V gene is TRBV27, the J gene TRBJ2-5; TRBD2 matches at 9 bases. Germline V gives CDR1 MNHEY, CDR2 SMNVEV (reference sequence). V lost 2 bases, J lost 4 bases, and 8 bases stayed unmatched. CDR3 length: 16 amino acids. The CDR3 DNA reads as TGTGCCAGCAGTTTAGGGGGTAGCGGGAGCGGAGAGACCCAGTACTTC. Protein sequence: CASSLGGSGSGETQYF.

The chain joins TRBV7-2 to TRBJ2-2; D is unresolved. Germline V gene data show CDR1 as SGHTA and CDR2 as FQGNSA. The V end lost 5 bases, the J end lost 0 bases, and 13 bases lay between the germline ends. The CDR3 loop spans 16 amino acids. The CDR3 is CASSPAYLTNTGELFF. The DNA of the CDR3 is TGTGCCAGCAGCCCCGCGTACCTAACGAACACCGGGGAGCTGTTTTTT.

This clonotype was seen many times. This rearrangement joins TRBV7-8 to TRBJ2-7; 7 nucleotides match TRBD1. Germline-derived CDR1 and CDR2 are SGHVS and FQNEAQ. V lost 3 bases, J lost 2 bases, and 4 bases stayed unmatched. CDR3 length: 14 residues. CDR3 coding DNA: TGTGCCAGCAGCTTCGACAGGGACACCTACGAGCAGTACTTC. Protein sequence: CASSFDRDTYEQYF.

There are a few counts of this clonotype. This rearrangement joins TRBV20-1 to TRBJ1-5; 8 bases map to TRBD1. V was clipped by 3 bases and J by 3 bases; unmatched bases: 1. Germline CDR1 is DFQATT and CDR2 is SNEGSKA (reference sequence). This CDR3 region has 13 residues. Here the CDR3 DNA reads TGCAGTGCTAGTCAGGGGGCCAATCAGCCCCAGCATTTT. It is translated as CSASQGANQPQHF.

This rearrangement joins TRBV6-5 to TRBJ2-7; 8 nucleotides agree with TRBD2. V shed 0 bases and J 3 bases; nucleotides not matched to a gene: 1. Germline V gene lookup returns CDR1 MNHEY and CDR2 SVGAGI. This CDR3 is built from 14 residues. In nucleotides, the CDR3 is TGTGCCAGCAGTTACTCCACTAGCGGCTACGAGCAGTACTTC. Translated: CASSYSTSGYEQYF.

This chain connects TRBV18 to TRBJ2-7; D remains unclear. CDR1 and CDR2 from the germline V gene are KGHSH and LQKENI. This CDR3 has 13 residues. V was cut by 3 bases and J by 7 bases, with 13 bases left in between. CDR3 residues: CASSPSRSWEQYF. DNA for the CDR3: TGTGCCAGCTCACCTTCCCGCTCATGGGAGCAGTACTTC.

The chain uses TRBV6-2 or TRBV6-3 and TRBJ2-3, with TRBD2 matching over 7 bases. Germline CDR1 and CDR2: MNHEY and SVGEGT. V gave up 7 bases and J gave up 2 bases; unmatched junction bases: 6. The CDR3 is made up of 14 amino acids. CDR3 nucleotide sequence: TGTGCCAGCATTGCGGGGGACTACACAGATACGCAGTATTTT. Protein product: CASIAGDYTDTQYF.

The chain joins TRBV2 to TRBJ2-7, with a possible D match to TRBD2 (6 bases). Germline V CDR1 and CDR2: SNHLY, FYNNEI. The germline V and J ends were trimmed by 3 bases and 2 bases, with 11 bases remaining between them. This CDR3 is 14 amino acids long. This CDR3 is CASSEQGGAYEQYF. The CDR3 nucleotides are TGTGCCAGCAGTGAGCAGGGCGGGGCCTACGAGCAGTACTTC.

The sample holds a few counts of this clonotype. Here the CDR3 DNA reads TGTGCCAGCAGCCAAGGGCGGACGGTCTCTGGAAACACCATATATTTT. Translation gives CASSQGRTVSGNTIYF. The chain carries TRBV3-1 and TRBJ1-3; D is ambiguous. Trimming took off 1 base at V and 0 bases at J, with 10 bases between the two ends. This CDR3 is 16 amino acids long. Germline assignment: CDR1 LGHDT and CDR2 YNNKEL (reference sequence).